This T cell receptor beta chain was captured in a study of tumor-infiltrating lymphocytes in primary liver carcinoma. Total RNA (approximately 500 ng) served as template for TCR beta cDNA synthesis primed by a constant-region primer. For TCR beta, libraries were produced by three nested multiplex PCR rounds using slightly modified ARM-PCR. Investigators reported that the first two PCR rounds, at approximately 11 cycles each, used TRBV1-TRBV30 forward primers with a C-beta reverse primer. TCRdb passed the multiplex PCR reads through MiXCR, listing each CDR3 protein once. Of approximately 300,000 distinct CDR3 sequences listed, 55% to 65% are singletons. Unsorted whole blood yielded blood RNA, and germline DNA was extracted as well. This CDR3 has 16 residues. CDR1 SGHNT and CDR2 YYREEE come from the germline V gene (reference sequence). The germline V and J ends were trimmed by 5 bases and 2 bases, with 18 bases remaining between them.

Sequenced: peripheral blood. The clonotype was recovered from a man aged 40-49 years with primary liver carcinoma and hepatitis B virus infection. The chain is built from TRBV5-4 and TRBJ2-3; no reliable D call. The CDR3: CASSGAGSLNTDTQYF. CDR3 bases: TGTGCCAGCAGTGGAGCCGGGTCCCTAAACACAGATACGCAGTATTTT.